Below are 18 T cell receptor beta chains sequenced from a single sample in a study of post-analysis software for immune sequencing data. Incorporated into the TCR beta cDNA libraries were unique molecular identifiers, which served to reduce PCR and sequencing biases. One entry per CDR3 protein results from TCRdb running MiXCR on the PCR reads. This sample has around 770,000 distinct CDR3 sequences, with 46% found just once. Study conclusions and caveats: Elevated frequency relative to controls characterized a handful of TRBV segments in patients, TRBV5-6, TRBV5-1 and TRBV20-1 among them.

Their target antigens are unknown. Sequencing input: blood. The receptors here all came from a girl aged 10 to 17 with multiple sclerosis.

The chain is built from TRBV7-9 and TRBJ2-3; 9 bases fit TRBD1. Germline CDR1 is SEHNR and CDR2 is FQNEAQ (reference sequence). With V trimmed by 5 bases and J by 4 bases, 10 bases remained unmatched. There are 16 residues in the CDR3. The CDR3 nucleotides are TGTGCCAGCAGCCTCAAACGGGACAGGGTGGCAGATACGCAGTATTTT. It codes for CASSLKRDRVADTQYF.

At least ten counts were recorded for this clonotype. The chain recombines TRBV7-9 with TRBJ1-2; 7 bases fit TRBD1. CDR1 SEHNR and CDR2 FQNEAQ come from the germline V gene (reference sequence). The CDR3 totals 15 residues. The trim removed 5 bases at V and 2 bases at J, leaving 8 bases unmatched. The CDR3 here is CASSPGGLKNYGYTF. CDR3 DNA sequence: TGTGCCAGCAGCCCAGGGGGACTGAAAAACTATGGCTACACCTTC.

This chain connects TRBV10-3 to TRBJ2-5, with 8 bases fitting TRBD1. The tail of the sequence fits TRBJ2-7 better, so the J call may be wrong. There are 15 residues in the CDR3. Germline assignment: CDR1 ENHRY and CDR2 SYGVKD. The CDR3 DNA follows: TGTGCCATCAGTGGGTCCAGGGGGCCTACCTACGAGCAGTACTTC. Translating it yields CAISGSRGPTYEQYF.

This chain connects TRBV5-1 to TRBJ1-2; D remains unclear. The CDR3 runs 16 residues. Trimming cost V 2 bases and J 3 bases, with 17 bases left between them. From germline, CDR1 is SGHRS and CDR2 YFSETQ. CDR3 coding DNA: TGCGCCAGCAGCTTCGGTGGGCGGGTGCTAGACTATGGCTACACCTTC. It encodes CASSFGGRVLDYGYTF.

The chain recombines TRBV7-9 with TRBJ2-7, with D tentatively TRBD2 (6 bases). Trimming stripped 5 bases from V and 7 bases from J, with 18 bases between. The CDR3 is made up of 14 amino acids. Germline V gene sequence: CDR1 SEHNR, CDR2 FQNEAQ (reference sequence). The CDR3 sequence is CASSRPAGLAEQYF. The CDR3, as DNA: TGTGCCAGCAGCCGCCCTGCGGGACTGGCGGAGCAGTACTTC.

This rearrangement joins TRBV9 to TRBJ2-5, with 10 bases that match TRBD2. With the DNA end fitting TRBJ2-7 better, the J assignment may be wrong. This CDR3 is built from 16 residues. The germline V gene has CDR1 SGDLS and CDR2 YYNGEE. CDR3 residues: CASSGTSGEPAHEQYF. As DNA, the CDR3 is TGTGCCAGCAGCGGGACTAGCGGAGAGCCTGCCCACGAGCAGTACTTC.

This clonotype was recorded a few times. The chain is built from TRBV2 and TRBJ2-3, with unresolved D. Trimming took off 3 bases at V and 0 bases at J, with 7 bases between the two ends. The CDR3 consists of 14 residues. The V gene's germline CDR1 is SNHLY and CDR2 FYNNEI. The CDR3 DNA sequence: TGTGCCAGCAGTGAGGCGTCTAGCACAGATACGCAGTATTTT. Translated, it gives CASSEASSTDTQYF.

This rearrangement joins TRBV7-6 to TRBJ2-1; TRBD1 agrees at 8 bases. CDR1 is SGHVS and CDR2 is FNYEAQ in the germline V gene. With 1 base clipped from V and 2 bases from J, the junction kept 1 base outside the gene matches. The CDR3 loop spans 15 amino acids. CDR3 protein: CASSLETGAYNEQFF. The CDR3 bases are TGTGCCAGCAGCTTAGAGACAGGGGCCTACAATGAGCAGTTCTTC.

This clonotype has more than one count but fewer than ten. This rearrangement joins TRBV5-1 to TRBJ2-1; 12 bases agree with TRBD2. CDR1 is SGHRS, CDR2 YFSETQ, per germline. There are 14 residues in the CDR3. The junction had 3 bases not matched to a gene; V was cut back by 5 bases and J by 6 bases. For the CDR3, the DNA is TGCGCCAGCAGACGGACTAGCGGGACCAATGAGCAGTTCTTC. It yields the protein CASRRTSGTNEQFF. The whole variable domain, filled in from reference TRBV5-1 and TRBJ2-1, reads KAGVTQTPRYLIKTRGQQVTLSCSPISGHRSVSWYQQTPGQGLQFLFEYFSETQRNKGNFPGRFSGRQFSNSRSEMNVSTLELGDSALYLCASRRTSGTNEQFFGPGTRLTVL.

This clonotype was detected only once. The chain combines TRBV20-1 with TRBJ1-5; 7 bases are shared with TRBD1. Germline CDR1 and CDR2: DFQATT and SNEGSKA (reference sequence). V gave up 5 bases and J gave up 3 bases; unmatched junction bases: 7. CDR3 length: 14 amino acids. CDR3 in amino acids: CSADGTVNNQPQHF. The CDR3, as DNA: TGCAGTGCTGACGGGACAGTAAACAATCAGCCCCAGCATTTT.

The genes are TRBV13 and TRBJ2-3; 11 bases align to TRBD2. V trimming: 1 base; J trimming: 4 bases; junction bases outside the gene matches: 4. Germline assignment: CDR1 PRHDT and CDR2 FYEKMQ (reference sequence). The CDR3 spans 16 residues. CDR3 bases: TGTGCCAGCAGCTTAGATGGGACTAGCGGTCCAGATACGCAGTATTTT. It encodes CASSLDGTSGPDTQYF.

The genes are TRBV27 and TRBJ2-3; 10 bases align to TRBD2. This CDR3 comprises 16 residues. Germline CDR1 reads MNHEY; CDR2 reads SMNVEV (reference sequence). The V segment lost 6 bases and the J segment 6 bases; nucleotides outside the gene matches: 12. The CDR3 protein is CASSAPPGLATDTQYF. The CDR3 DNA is TGTGCCAGCAGCGCCCCACCGGGACTAGCGACGGATACGCAGTATTTT.

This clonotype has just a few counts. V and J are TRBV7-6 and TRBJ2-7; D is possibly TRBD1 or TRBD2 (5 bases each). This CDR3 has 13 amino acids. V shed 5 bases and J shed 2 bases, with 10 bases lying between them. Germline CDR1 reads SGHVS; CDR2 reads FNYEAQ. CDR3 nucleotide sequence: TGTGCCAGCAGCGTGGGACCTACCTACGAGCAGTACTTC. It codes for CASSVGPTYEQYF.

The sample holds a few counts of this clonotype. CDR3 DNA sequence: TGTGCCACCAGCAGAGTTTCAGAGTACACGCAGTATTTT. Protein: CATSRVSEYTQYF. The chain employs TRBV15 and TRBJ2-3; no definite D call. With 1 base removed from V and 9 bases from J, the gap between germline ends came to 11 bases. This CDR3 has 13 residues. Looked up from germline, CDR1 is LNHNV and CDR2 is YYDKDF (reference sequence).

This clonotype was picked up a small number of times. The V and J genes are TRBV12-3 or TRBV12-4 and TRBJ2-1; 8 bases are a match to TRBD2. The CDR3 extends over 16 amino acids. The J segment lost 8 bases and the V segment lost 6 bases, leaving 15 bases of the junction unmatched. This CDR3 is CASSPRTSLNRYEQFF. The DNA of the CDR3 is TGTGCCAGCAGCCCCCGGACTAGCTTAAACCGCTATGAGCAGTTCTTC.

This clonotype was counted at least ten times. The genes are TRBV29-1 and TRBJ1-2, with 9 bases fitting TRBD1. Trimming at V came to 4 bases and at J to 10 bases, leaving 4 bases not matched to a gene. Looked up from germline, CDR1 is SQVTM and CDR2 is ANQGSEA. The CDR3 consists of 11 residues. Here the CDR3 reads CSVVRTGDYTF. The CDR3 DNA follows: TGCAGCGTTGTCAGGACAGGGGACTACACCTTC.

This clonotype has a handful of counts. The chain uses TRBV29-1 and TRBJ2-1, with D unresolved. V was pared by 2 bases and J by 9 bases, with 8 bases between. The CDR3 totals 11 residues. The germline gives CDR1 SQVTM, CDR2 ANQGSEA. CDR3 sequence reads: CSVENGGEQFF. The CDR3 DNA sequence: TGCAGCGTTGAAAATGGTGGTGAGCAGTTCTTC.

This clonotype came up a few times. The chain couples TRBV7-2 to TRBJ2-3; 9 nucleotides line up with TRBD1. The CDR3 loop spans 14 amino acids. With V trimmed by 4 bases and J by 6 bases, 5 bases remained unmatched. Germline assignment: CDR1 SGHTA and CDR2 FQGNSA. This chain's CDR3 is CASSSPGQGDTQYF. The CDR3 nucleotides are TGTGCCAGCAGCTCACCGGGACAGGGTGATACGCAGTATTTT.